The 15 T cell receptor beta chains below all came from one sample that was sequenced in a study of OX40 agonist ivuxolimab in advanced cancers. Produced via immunoSEQ multiplex PCR; TCRdb's table is partial and in-frame only. The sample holds 14,000 or so clones; over 75% are singletons and the top ten take around an eighth. The sequenced sample was CD4+ or CD8+ T cells sorted from blood, obtained in a trial of the OX40 agonist ivuxolimab. These receptors came from an adult with an advanced solid tumor such as melanoma, head and neck, liver or kidney cancer.

The chain is built from TRBV18 and TRBJ1-2, with D possibly TRBD1 on 5 matching bases. CDR3 length equals 15 residues. The V gene lost 3 bases and the J gene lost 4 bases, with 15 bases spanning the gap. The germline V gene has CDR1 KGHSH and CDR2 LQKENI. The CDR3 sequence: CASSPADKEIYGYTF. The CDR3, as DNA: TGTGCCAGCTCACCCGCGGACAAGGAGATCTATGGCTACACCTTC.

This clone appeared once. This chain connects TRBV25-1 to TRBJ2-3; 7 bases agree with TRBD2. The J segment lost 4 bases and the V segment lost 3 bases, leaving 1 base of the junction unmatched. This CDR3 is 13 amino acids long. CDR1 and CDR2 (germline): MGHDK, SYGVNS. The CDR3: CASSDRGADTQYF. The DNA of the CDR3 is TGTGCCAGCAGTGATCGGGGGGCAGATACGCAGTATTTT.

V is TRBV10-3 and J is TRBJ1-1; 7 nucleotides line up with TRBD1. CDR1 and CDR2 from the germline V gene are ENHRY and SYGVKD. Trimming at V came to 2 bases and at J to 4 bases, leaving 1 base not matched to a gene. The CDR3 length is 13 residues. In DNA, the CDR3 is TGTGCCATCAGTGAGGGACAGGCCACTGAAGCTTTCTTT. It encodes CAISEGQATEAFF.

The rearrangement links TRBV27 to TRBJ1-5; a weak D match, TRBD1 (5 bases). Germline values: CDR1 MNHEY, CDR2 SMNVEV (reference sequence). Trimming cost V 0 bases and J 3 bases, with 6 bases left between them. CDR3 length: 14 residues. The CDR3: CASSLSGTNQPQHF. DNA for the CDR3: TGTGCCAGCAGTTTATCCGGGACCAATCAGCCCCAGCATTTT.

This clone was found a few times. This chain links TRBV27 with TRBJ1-2; D perhaps matches TRBD1 (6 bases). This CDR3 region has 14 residues. In germline, CDR1 is MNHEY, CDR2 SMNVEV (reference sequence). Trimming cost V 3 bases and J 7 bases, with 15 bases left between them. CDR3 protein: CASSFGGAKSGYTF. CDR3 bases: TGTGCCAGCAGTTTTGGGGGGGCTAAGAGTGGCTACACCTTC.

V gene TRBV29-1 combines with J gene TRBJ1-2; the match to TRBD1 covers 7 bases. Germline lookup yields CDR1 SQVTM and CDR2 ANQGSEA. The CDR3 totals 16 residues. V shed 3 bases and J 1 base; nucleotides not matched to a gene: 11. The CDR3 DNA follows: TGCAGCGTTGACCCCCTAGGACAGGATTTTAACTATGGCTACACCTTC. Translated, it gives CSVDPLGQDFNYGYTF.

This chain uses TRBV7-8 with TRBJ1-5, with D tentatively TRBD1 (6 bases). The CDR3 extends over 13 amino acids. CDR1 is SGHVS, CDR2 FQNEAQ, per germline. Trimming removed 10 bases from V and 9 bases from J, with 19 bases in between. The CDR3 protein is CATNKGGVGPQHF. In nucleotides, the CDR3 is TGTGCCACCAACAAGGGGGGAGTGGGGCCCCAGCATTTT.

This clone is judged large. The CDR3 DNA follows: TGTGCCAGCAGCTTAGGCGGGAGCGGGGGAGAGACCCAGTACTTC. It is translated as CASSLGGSGGETQYF. The rearrangement uses TRBV7-6 and TRBJ2-5, with TRBD2 matching over 8 bases. V gave up 1 base and J gave up 4 bases; unmatched junction bases: 5. This CDR3 has 15 residues. Germline CDR1 and CDR2: SGHVS and FNYEAQ.

The chain combines TRBV28 with TRBJ2-7; D uncertain. V lost 5 bases and J 5 bases, leaving 13 bases between the germline ends. In germline, CDR1 is MDHEN, CDR2 SYDVKM. The CDR3 covers 13 residues. CDR3 loop: CASSARVRNEQYF. The CDR3 DNA follows: TGTGCCAGCAGTGCCCGGGTTCGTAACGAGCAGTACTTC.

The V and J genes are TRBV15 and TRBJ2-7; 9 bases match TRBD1. The germline V gene encodes CDR1 LNHNV and CDR2 YYDKDF (reference sequence). The CDR3 runs to 14 residues. Trimming at V came to 8 bases and at J to 5 bases, leaving 10 bases not matched to a gene. This CDR3 reads CATRAGQGIHEQYF. Written as DNA, the CDR3 is TGTGCCACCCGGGCAGGACAGGGGATTCACGAGCAGTACTTC. Looking up the rest from reference TRBV15 and TRBJ2-7 gives the full variable domain: DAMVIQNPRYQVTQFGKPVTLSCSQTLNHNVMYWYQQKSSQAPKLLFHYYDKDFNNEADTPDNFQSRRPNTSFCFLDIRSPGLGDTAMYLCATRAGQGIHEQYFGPGTRLTVT.

This chain connects TRBV7-9 to TRBJ2-7, with 8 nucleotides matching TRBD1. J gave up 2 bases and V 4 bases, and 7 bases lay outside the gene matches. CDR3 length: 15 residues. Germline CDR1 SEHNR, CDR2 FQNEAQ (reference sequence). CDR3 residues: CASSSAGTGAYEQYF. The CDR3 DNA reads as TGTGCCAGCAGCTCCGCCGGGACAGGCGCCTACGAGCAGTACTTC.

This clone was counted once. The chain links TRBV5-8 to TRBJ1-1, with D perhaps TRBD1 (5 bases). Trimming shortened V by 2 bases and J by 0 bases, and 20 bases separated the two germline ends. From germline, CDR1 is SGHTS and CDR2 YDEGEE. The CDR3 runs to 18 residues. The CDR3 DNA follows: TGTGCCAGCAGCTTTGGAGCAGGGACGGCGATCCTGAACACTGAAGCTTTCTTT. Translating it yields CASSFGAGTAILNTEAFF.

This rearrangement joins TRBV5-1 to TRBJ1-1; D call uncertain. Per the germline V gene, CDR1 is SGHRS and CDR2 is YFSETQ. The CDR3 is 14 amino acids. Trimming removed 2 bases from V and 0 bases from J, with 8 bases in between. The DNA of the CDR3 is TGCGCCAGCAGCTTAGTGGACCTGAACACTGAAGCTTTCTTT. Amino acid sequence: CASSLVDLNTEAFF.

The chain joins TRBV15 to TRBJ2-1; tentatively, D is TRBD2 (6 bases). Germline lookup yields CDR1 LNHNV and CDR2 YYDKDF (reference sequence). V lost 1 base to trimming and J lost 9 bases, with 7 bases between them. There are 12 residues in the CDR3. CDR3: CATSRGGVEQFF. The DNA of the CDR3 is TGTGCCACCAGCAGAGGGGGGGTTGAGCAGTTCTTC.

The chain links TRBV7-3 to TRBJ2-1; D could derive from TRBD1 or TRBD2 (5 bases each). Germline V CDR1 and CDR2: SGHTA, FQGTGA. V was cut by 6 bases and J by 7 bases, with 16 bases left in between. The CDR3 length is 14 residues. CDR3 sequence reads: CASRRRDLENEQFF. The CDR3 DNA is TGTGCCAGCAGGCGCCGGGACCTTGAGAATGAGCAGTTCTTC.